This T cell receptor (beta chain) was obtained from a study of cytomegalovirus exposure and HLA in healthy donors. Vbeta (60) and Jbeta (13) primers were used in the PCR. Profiled with immunoSEQ multiplex PCR; TCRdb holds only in-frame clones, not every one. The data contain under 200,000 clones, around 65% of them singletons. Study-wide results and limits: Near-uniform donor sequencing depth was presumed by presence/absence analyses. The later analysis indicated that the majority of CMV-associated TCR beta chains appeared HLA-restricted.

Trimming cost V 5 bases and J 6 bases; bases outside gene matches: 8. The CDR3 runs 14 residues. Germline V lookup: CDR1 MDHEN, CDR2 SYDVKM. In regard to this clone: Its antigen is still unknown.

This TCR was sampled from a woman aged 40 to 50 in good health and CMV-seropositive. This rearrangement joins TRBV28 to TRBJ2-7; 9 nucleotides line up with TRBD1. Sequenced: PBMCs. The CDR3 sequence: CASSPAGTGREQYF. The CDR3, as DNA: TGTGCCAGCAGTCCGGCCGGGACAGGGCGCGAGCAGTACTTC. Variable domain in full (rest from reference TRBV28 and TRBJ2-7): DVKVTQSSRYLVKRTGEKVFLECVQDMDHENMFWYRQDPGLGLRLIYFSYDVKMKEKGDIPEGYSVSREKKERFSLILESASTNQTSMYLCASSPAGTGREQYFGPGTRLTVT.